The clone carrying this TCR beta chain was seen a handful of times. A much larger clone lies a single base off, so this may be a read error. The sample belongs to a study of CD8 T cells in ankylosing spondylitis. Trimming took off 0 bases at V and 4 bases at J, with 10 bases between the two ends. Looked up from germline, CDR1 is LGHNA and CDR2 is YSLEER. This CDR3 is 14 amino acids long. Libraries of TCR beta came from quantitative 5'-RACE with molecular barcodes. TCRdb re-called the 5' RACE reads through MiXCR, storing one row per CDR3 protein. The table shows around 230,000 distinct CDR3 sequences, with 7.5% to 9.5% occurring only once.

The V and J genes are TRBV4-3 and TRBJ2-7, with a weak D call TRBD2 (6 bases). Material for sequencing was blood, either unsorted or a sorted T cell fraction (not recorded which). This TCR came from a female donor with ankylosing spondylitis or in good health (not recorded which). CDR3: CASSQDRAGYEQYF. As DNA, the CDR3 is TGCGCCAGCAGCCAAGATAGGGCGGGGTACGAGCAGTACTTC.